Reported below is one TCR beta chain. This clonotype was seen repeatedly, ten times or more. It has no known antigen specificity. Base qualities are not at hand, and no much larger clone is one base apart. The junction shows trimming of 2 bases on V and 0 bases on J, plus 6 bases between the germline ends. Measured from the cysteine to the phenylalanine, the CDR3 is 13 residues long. The DNA shown is the 39-base CDR3, in frame from base 1. Based on the germline V gene, the CDR1 and CDR2 sequences are SGHRS and YFSETQ. This sample's treatment or condition label indicates: allogeneic hematopoietic cell transplantation with graft depleted of TCRalphabeta T cells and CD19 B cells. The transplant recipients were children given TCRalphabeta/CD19-depleted allogeneic hematopoietic cell grafts. This entry is derived from a study of T-cell reconstitution after alpha-beta-depleted transplantation in children (dated by TCRdb to about 2016). Regarding the research as a whole: T-cell immune reconstitution after TCRalphabeta/CD19-depleted allogeneic hematopoietic cell transplantation in children was quantitatively tracked in the study by means of TCR repertoire profiling. General findings and caveats noted by the study authors: The frequencies of hyperexpanded clones fell over the following months, and after one year, T-cell counts and TCRbeta diversity were mostly attributed to newly produced T cells. About two months after transplant, the apparently early recovery of alphabetaT-cell counts reportedly depended on just several hundred clones that had expanded rapidly and came from non-depleted graft cells. In some patients, the high TCRbeta diversity seen at day 60 was put down to recipient T cells and intrathymic progenitors that had survived conditioning.

Libraries were built with PCR. TCRdb names Illumina HiSeq 2500 as the instrument used. To normalize quantification of the TCRbeta repertoire, the TCR libraries were built with molecular barcoding that relied on unique molecular identifiers. In-frame beta chains were kept once TCRdb had trimmed the public reads at Q25 with fastp and called clones with MiXCR. Each entry is one CDR3 protein sequence, shown with its most common DNA and genes. A total of 300,000 to 400,000 distinct CDR3 sequences appear in this sample, about a sixth of them only once. 35% to 50% of the sample is taken by the ten largest. This sequence originates from a male patient aged 2-15 years who had a stem cell transplant for acute lymphoblastic leukemia, so the T cells may come from the graft donor. Sequencing used PBMCs, mostly from graft donor cells, obtained 360 days after TCRalphabeta/CD19-depleted stem cell transplant. Recombination connected TRBV5-1 to TRBJ2-7; the D gene identity is not certain. The CDR3 has the sequence CASSLTPSYEQYF. The nucleotide sequence is TGCGCCAGCAGCTTAACCCCCTCCTACGAGCAGTACTTC.